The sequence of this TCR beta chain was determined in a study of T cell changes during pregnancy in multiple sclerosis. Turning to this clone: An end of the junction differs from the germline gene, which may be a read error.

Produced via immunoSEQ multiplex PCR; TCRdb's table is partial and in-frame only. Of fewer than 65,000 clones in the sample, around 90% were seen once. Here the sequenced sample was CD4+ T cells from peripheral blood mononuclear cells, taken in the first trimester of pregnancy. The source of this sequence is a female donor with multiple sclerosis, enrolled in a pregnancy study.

The CDR3 sequence is CASSQGRSFNSPLHF. The CDR3 bases are TGCGCCAGCAGCCAAGGTCGGTCCTTTAATTCACCCCTCCACTTT. J is TRBJ1-6 and V is TRBV4-3; no reliable D call. Germline-derived CDR1 and CDR2 are LGHNA and YSLEER. This CDR3 has 15 amino acids.